The TCR beta chain described here comes from a study of T cells in localized non-small cell lung cancer. From germline, CDR1 is MNHGY and CDR2 SAAAGT. Losses at the gene ends were 6 bases for V and 1 base for J; bases not matched to a gene: 7. The CDR3 contains 15 residues. Sequenced by immunoSEQ multiplex PCR; TCRdb stores in-frame clones only, minus some. The sample has over a thousand clones; roughly 24% are singletons. The sequencing used normal lung tissue next to the tumor, collected before any cancer treatment. This clonotype originated in a man aged 18-55 years with stage II lung adenocarcinoma. The chain is built from TRBV6-8 and TRBJ2-3; the match to TRBD1 covers 7 bases. In nucleotides, the CDR3 is TGTGCCAGCAGCCGGGGACAGCGTGGCACAGATACGCAGTATTTT. Translation gives CASSRGQRGTDTQYF.